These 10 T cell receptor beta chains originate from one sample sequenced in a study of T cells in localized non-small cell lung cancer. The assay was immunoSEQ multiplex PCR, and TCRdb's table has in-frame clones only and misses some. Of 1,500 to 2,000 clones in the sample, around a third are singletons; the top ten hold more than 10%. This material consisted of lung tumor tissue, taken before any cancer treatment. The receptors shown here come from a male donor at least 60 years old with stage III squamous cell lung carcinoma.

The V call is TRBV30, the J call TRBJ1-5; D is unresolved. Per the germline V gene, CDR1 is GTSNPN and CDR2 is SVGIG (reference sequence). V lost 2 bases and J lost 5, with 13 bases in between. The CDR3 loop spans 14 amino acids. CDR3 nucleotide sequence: TGTGCCTGGAGTTCCCGGGGAGGTTATCAGCCCCAGCATTTT. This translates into CAWSSRGGYQPQHF.

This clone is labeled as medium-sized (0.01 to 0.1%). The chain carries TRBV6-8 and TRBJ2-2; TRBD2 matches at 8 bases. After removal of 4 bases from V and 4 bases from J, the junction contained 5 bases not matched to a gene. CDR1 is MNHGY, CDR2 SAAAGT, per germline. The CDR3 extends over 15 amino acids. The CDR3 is CASSWAGGPTGELFF. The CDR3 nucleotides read TGTGCCAGCAGTTGGGCGGGGGGCCCCACCGGGGAGCTGTTTTTT.

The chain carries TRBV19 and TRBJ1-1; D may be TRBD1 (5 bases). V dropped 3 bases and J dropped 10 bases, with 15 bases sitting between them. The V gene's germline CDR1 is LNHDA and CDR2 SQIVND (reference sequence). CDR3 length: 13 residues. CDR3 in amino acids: CASSISQGGPAFF. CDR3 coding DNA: TGTGCCAGTAGTATTAGCCAGGGCGGGCCAGCTTTCTTT.

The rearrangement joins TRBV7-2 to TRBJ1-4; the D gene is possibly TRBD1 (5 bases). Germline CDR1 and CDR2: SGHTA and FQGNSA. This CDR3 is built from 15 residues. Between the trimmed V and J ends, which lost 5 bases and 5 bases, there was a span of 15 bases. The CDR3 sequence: CASSPPGRRNEKLFF. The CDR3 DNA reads TGTGCCAGCAGCCCTCCGGGACGGCGCAATGAAAAACTGTTTTTT.

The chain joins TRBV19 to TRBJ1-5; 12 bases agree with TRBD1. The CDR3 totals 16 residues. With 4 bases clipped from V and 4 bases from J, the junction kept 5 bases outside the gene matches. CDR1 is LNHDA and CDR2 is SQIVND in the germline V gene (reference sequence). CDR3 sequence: CASSTRDRGRNQPQHF. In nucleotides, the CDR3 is TGTGCCAGTAGTACCCGGGACAGGGGGCGAAATCAGCCCCAGCATTTT.

The DNA for the CDR3 is TGTGCCAGCAGTGAACTTTTTGGCAGGAACACTGAAGCTTTCTTT. Encoded protein: CASSELFGRNTEAFF. V usage is TRBV25-1 and J usage is TRBJ1-1; D uncertain. CDR3 length: 15 residues. Looked up from germline, CDR1 is MGHDK and CDR2 is SYGVNS. Between the trimmed V and J ends, which lost 2 bases and 1 base, there was a span of 11 bases.

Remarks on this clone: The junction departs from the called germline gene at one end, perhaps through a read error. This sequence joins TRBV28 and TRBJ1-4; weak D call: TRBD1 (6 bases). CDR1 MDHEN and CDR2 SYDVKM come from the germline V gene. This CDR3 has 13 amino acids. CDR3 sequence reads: CASSTSVQGKEIF. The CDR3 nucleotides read TGTGCCAGCAGTACCTCCGTACAGGGAAAAGAGATATTT.

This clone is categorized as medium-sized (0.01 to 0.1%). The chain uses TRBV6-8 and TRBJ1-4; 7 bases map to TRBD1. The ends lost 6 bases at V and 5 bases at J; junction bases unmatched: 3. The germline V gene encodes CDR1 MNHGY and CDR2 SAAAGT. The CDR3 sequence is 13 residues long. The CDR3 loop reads CASREQGNEKLFF. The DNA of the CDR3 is TGTGCCAGCAGGGAACAGGGGAATGAAAAACTGTTTTTT.

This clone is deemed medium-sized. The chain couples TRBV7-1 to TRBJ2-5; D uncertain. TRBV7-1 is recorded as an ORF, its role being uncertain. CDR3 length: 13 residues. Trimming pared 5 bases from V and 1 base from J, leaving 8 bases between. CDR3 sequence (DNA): TGTGCCAGCAGCCCGGGCTCCCAAGAGACCCAGTACTTC. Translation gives CASSPGSQETQYF.

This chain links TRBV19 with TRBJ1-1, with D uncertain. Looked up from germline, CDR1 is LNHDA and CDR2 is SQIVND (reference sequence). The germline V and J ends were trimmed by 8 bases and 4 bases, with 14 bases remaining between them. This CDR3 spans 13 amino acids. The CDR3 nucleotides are TGTGCCAGTCACAGACCGGAGGGCACTGAAGCTTTCTTT. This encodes CASHRPEGTEAFF.